A selection of T cell receptor beta chains follows, all from one sample in a study of esophageal squamous cell carcinoma under preoperative chemotherapy. One entry per CDR3 protein results from TCRdb running MiXCR on the PCR reads. Of over 25,000 distinct CDR3 sequences listed, around 50% were seen once; the top ten hold less than 30%. The specimen was taken from a patient given preoperative chemotherapy. The receptor set was obtained from a human donor with esophageal squamous cell carcinoma. The donor label of this sample is uncertain. The CDR3 runs from the conserved cysteine through the conserved F or W. Each record gives: clone size, V gene, J gene, D gene, CDR3 DNA, CDR3 protein. D genes are given only for firm matches. Expanded clones are given a class, and other clones once, few, many or no size at all.

-,TRBV7-2,TRBJ2-2,-,TGTGCCAGCAGAGAACCGGGTAGTATCACCGGGGAGCTGTTTTTT,CASREPGSITGELFF
-,TRBV7-4,TRBJ2-4,TRBD2,TGTGGCAGCGGCTTGGGGGGGGGAGCCAAAAACACTCAGTACTTC,CGSGLGGGAKNTQYF
few,TRBV6-1,TRBJ2-7,TRBD2,TGTGCCAGCAGTCGGGAGGTAAGCTCCTACGAGCAGTACTTC,CASSREVSSYEQYF
-,TRBV7-6,TRBJ2-2,-,TGTGCCAGCAGCTTAGGTGGTAGCGGGAACACCGGGGAGCTGTTTTTT,CASSLGGSGNTGELFF
-,TRBV6-1,TRBJ2-3,-,TGTGCCGGCAGGGGGGGGCTAGCCGAAAACACGCAGTATTTT,CAGRGGLAENTQYF
few,TRBV10-2,TRBJ2-1,TRBD2,TGCGCCAGCAGCGGGACTAGCGGGAGTATGTACAATGAGCAGTTCTTC,CASSGTSGSMYNEQFF
-,TRBV25-1,TRBJ2-1,TRBD2,TGTGCCAGCAGTGAGCGGACTAGATATGAGCAGTTCTTC,CASSERTRYEQFF
many,TRBV12-3/TRBV12-4,TRBJ2-2,-,TGTGCCAGCAGACTTAACACCGGGGAGCTGTTTTTT,CASRLNTGELFF
-,TRBV6-2/TRBV6-3,TRBJ2-5,TRBD2,TGTGCCAGGGGGGTCGGGGGGAGTGAAGAAGAGACGCAGTATTTC,CARGVGGSEEETQYF
-,TRBV12-3/TRBV12-4,TRBJ2-1,TRBD2,TGTGCCAGCAGTTTCTCAGCGGGACTTCGGAATGAGCAGTTCTTC,CASSFSAGLRNEQFF
-,TRBV7-2,TRBJ2-5,-,TGTGCCAGCAGCTTAGATCCGCTGTACCAAGAGACCCAGTCTTTC,CASSLDPLYQETQSF
once,TRBV7-2,TRBJ2-5,TRBD2,TGTGCCGCGGGGCCCGGCGGGGGGGGCAAAGATACCCAGTACTTC,CAAGPGGGGKDTQYF
-,TRBV27,TRBJ2-1,TRBD1,TGTGCCAGCAGTTGGGGACAGACTTGGCGGGAGCAGTTCTTC,CASSWGQTWREQFF
-,TRBV12-3/TRBV12-4,TRBJ2-3,TRBD1,TGTGCCAGCAGTTACAGGGGGCGCAACACAGATACGCAGTATTTT,CASSYRGRNTDTQYF
-,TRBV27,TRBJ2-5,-,TGTGCCAGCAGTGGGGGATACACCCAGTACTTC,CASSGGYTQYF
-,TRBV6-1,TRBJ2-3,-,TGTGCCAGCAGAGTAATAGCAGGGGGCACAGATACGCAGTATTTT,CASRVIAGGTDTQYF